These 16 T cell receptor beta chains came from one sample sequenced in a study of blood T cell dynamics during melanoma immunotherapy. Generated by immunoSEQ multiplex PCR, the TCRdb table keeps only in-frame clones and is missing some. Of 10,000 to 13,000 clones listed, about 89% were seen once; the top ten hold 6.9%. Time point defined: week 3, after first cycle of checkpoint inhibitor. Source: blood, taken from a patient treated with checkpoint blockade. All receptors come from a human donor with melanoma.

The CDR3 region has the DNA TGCGCCAGCAGCCAAGAAATTAACGTGAACACCGGGGAGCTGTTTTTT. Protein: CASSQEINVNTGELFF. This sequence joins TRBV4-3 and TRBJ2-2; D gene uncertain. CDR1 is LGHNA and CDR2 is YSLEER in the germline V gene. Trimming cost V 0 bases and J 1 base, with 9 bases left between them. CDR3 size: 16 residues.

V gene TRBV6-1 combines with J gene TRBJ1-4; the match to TRBD1 covers 9 bases. The V gene's germline CDR1 is MNHNS and CDR2 SASEGT. This CDR3 has 14 residues. J lost 7 bases, V lost 6 bases, and 6 bases had no gene match. The CDR3 is CASSTGGGGEKLFF. The CDR3 DNA is TGTGCCAGCAGCACAGGGGGCGGAGGTGAAAAACTGTTTTTT.

J is TRBJ2-5 and V is TRBV6-5, with a weak D call TRBD2 (6 bases). Trimming stripped 5 bases from V and 7 bases from J, with 17 bases between. The CDR3 runs to 14 residues. The germline V gene has CDR1 MNHEY and CDR2 SVGAGI. This CDR3 reads CASSRGKQLRTQYF. For the CDR3, the DNA is TGTGCCAGCAGTCGCGGGAAACAGCTTCGGACCCAGTACTTC.

This clone was recorded once. The V call is TRBV6-1, the J call TRBJ1-1, with D uncertain. The CDR3 is 14 residues long. V dropped 8 bases and J dropped 0 bases, with 13 bases sitting between them. CDR1 and CDR2 (germline): MNHNS, SASEGT. The CDR3 bases are TGTGCCAGCGTCCGTCCCGGAATGAACACTGAAGCTTTCTTT. Amino acid sequence: CASVRPGMNTEAFF.

V gene TRBV19 combines with J gene TRBJ1-1; D is undetermined. The V end was cut by 1 base, the J end by 6 bases, with 9 bases between. CDR3 size: 13 residues. Germline CDR1 is LNHDA and CDR2 is SQIVND (reference sequence). CDR3 nucleotides: TGTGCCAGTAGTATAGTTACACGATCTGAAGCTTTCTTT. Amino acids: CASSIVTRSEAFF.

The chain employs TRBV14 and TRBJ1-1; D is unclear. Germline assignment: CDR1 SGHDN and CDR2 FVKESK. The CDR3 runs 14 residues. Trimming removed 7 bases at V and 3 bases at J, with 15 bases between. CDR3 in amino acids: CASTRSTADTEAFF. The DNA for the CDR3 is TGTGCCAGCACCCGCTCTACAGCGGACACTGAAGCTTTCTTT.

In this sample, this clone turned up a few times. The CDR3 sequence: CASSDPGGNYGYTF. In nucleotides, the CDR3 is TGTGCCAGCAGTGACCCGGGGGGGAACTATGGCTACACCTTC. The chain uses TRBV6-1 and TRBJ1-2, with D perhaps TRBD1 (5 bases). Between the trimmed V and J ends, which lost 3 bases and 2 bases, there was a span of 10 bases. The CDR3 loop spans 14 amino acids. The germline V gene has CDR1 MNHNS and CDR2 SASEGT.

This clone was observed once. The gene calls are TRBV2 and TRBJ1-3; D not resolved. V was trimmed by 5 bases and J by 2 bases, leaving 7 bases between them. Germline V gene sequence: CDR1 SNHLY, CDR2 FYNNEI. CDR3 length: 13 residues. The CDR3 sequence is CASSPGPGNTIYF. CDR3 sequence (DNA): TGTGCCAGCAGTCCGGGCCCTGGAAACACCATATATTTT. Together with reference TRBV2 and TRBJ1-3, the CDR3 gives the full variable domain: EPEVTQTPSHQVTQMGQEVILRCVPISNHLYFYWYRQILGQKVEFLVSFYNNEISEKSEIFDDQFSVERPDGSNFTLKIRSTKLEDSAMYFCASSPGPGNTIYFGEGSWLTVV.

The rearrangement links TRBV7-2 to TRBJ2-3, with 8 nucleotides matching TRBD2. The CDR3 totals 16 residues. After removal of 0 bases from V and 3 bases from J, the junction contained 5 bases not matched to a gene. From germline, CDR1 is SGHTA and CDR2 FQGNSA. The CDR3 DNA follows: TGTGCCAGCAGCTTAGCGCCCAGCGGGGGAACAGATACGCAGTATTTT. Protein product: CASSLAPSGGTDTQYF.

This clone has just one count. This chain connects TRBV5-6 to TRBJ2-3; 15 bases agree with TRBD2. CDR1 SGHDT and CDR2 YYEEEE come from the germline V gene. This CDR3 contains 17 residues. V shed 4 bases and J 3 bases; nucleotides not matched to a gene: 6. CDR3 in DNA: TGTGCCAGCAGCCTTGGACTAGCGGGGGGGCTGACAGATACGCAGTATTTT. This codes for CASSLGLAGGLTDTQYF.

The CDR3 here is CASSGGSGASTDTQYF. CDR3 sequence (DNA): TGTGCCAGCAGCGGTGGGAGTGGGGCTAGCACAGATACGCAGTATTTT. This chain joins TRBV9 and TRBJ2-3; the D call may be TRBD1 or TRBD2 (5 bases each). The V gene's germline CDR1 is SGDLS and CDR2 YYNGEE. Trimming removed 3 bases at V and 0 bases at J, with 14 bases between. The CDR3 extends over 16 amino acids. Looking up the rest from reference TRBV9 and TRBJ2-3 gives the full variable domain: DSGVTQTPKHLITATGQRVTLRCSPRSGDLSVYWYQQSLDQGLQFLIQYYNGEERAKGNILERFSAQQFPDLHSELNLSSLELGDSALYFCASSGGSGASTDTQYFGPGTRLTVL.

This chain uses TRBV14 with TRBJ2-2; maybe TRBD2 (5 bases). V lost 3 bases to trimming and J lost 6 bases, with 17 bases between them. Germline CDR1 reads SGHDN; CDR2 reads FVKESK. The CDR3 runs to 16 residues. The CDR3 sequence: CASSQQRPSTAGELFF. The CDR3, as DNA: TGTGCCAGCAGCCAGCAACGGCCTAGCACCGCCGGGGAGCTGTTTTTT. The entire variable domain, with the rest obtained from reference TRBV14 and TRBJ2-2, is as follows: EAGVTQFPSHSVIEKGQTVTLRCDPISGHDNLYWYRRVMGKEIKFLLHFVKESKQDESGMPNNRFLAERTGGTYSTLKVQPAELEDSGVYFCASSQQRPSTAGELFFGEGSRLTVL.

The chain couples TRBV5-1 to TRBJ1-4, with 7 bases aligning to TRBD1. V dropped 4 bases and J dropped 7; count of bases not matched to a gene: 7. Germline assignment: CDR1 SGHRS and CDR2 YFSETQ. The CDR3 covers 14 residues. CDR3 sequence (DNA): TGCGCCAGCAGCCTAAGGGGGCTCGGTGAAAAACTGTTTTTT. Its translation is CASSLRGLGEKLFF.

This chain joins TRBV30 and TRBJ2-7; no clear D gene. V dropped 0 bases and J dropped 3 bases, with 6 bases sitting between them. The germline V gene encodes CDR1 GTSNPN and CDR2 SVGIG (reference sequence). The CDR3 has 12 amino acids. This CDR3 is CAWSVNHYEQYV. CDR3 sequence (DNA): TGTGCCTGGAGTGTAAACCACTACGAGCAGTACGTC.

The rearrangement uses TRBV5-1 and TRBJ1-1; tentatively, D is TRBD1 (5 bases). In germline, CDR1 is SGHRS, CDR2 YFSETQ. The CDR3 runs 13 residues. V gave up 4 bases and J gave up 1 base, with 8 bases separating them. The CDR3 here is CASSLGGNTEAFF. The CDR3 coding sequence is TGCGCCAGCAGCCTGGGGGGGAACACTGAAGCTTTCTTT.

This chain connects TRBV6-5 to TRBJ1-6; 10 nucleotides line up with TRBD1. Germline lookup yields CDR1 MNHEY and CDR2 SVGAGI. The CDR3 extends over 14 amino acids. J was trimmed by 18 bases and V by 6 bases; bases with no gene match: 14. CDR3 sequence reads: CASRPTGGAKTAHF. The CDR3 coding sequence is TGTGCCAGCAGACCGACAGGGGGCGCAAAAACGGCCCACTTT.